One and the same sample provided the 8 T cell receptor beta chains below, sequenced in a study of blood T cell repertoires in COVID-19. Libraries were prepared by immunoSEQ multiplex PCR; TCRdb keeps only in-frame clonotypes and omits some of them. The sample holds about 170,000 clones, 79% seen once. Sequencing was done on a sample of PBMCs or T cells enriched from blood (not recorded which). These receptors were taken from a woman aged 70-85 years in a cohort exposed to, infected with or recovered from COVID-19 (not recorded which).

In its sample, this clone was seen a few times. The gene calls are TRBV5-1 and TRBJ1-3, with a tentative D call TRBD1 (5 bases). The CDR3 length is 18 residues. Trimming shortened V by 0 bases and J by 0 bases, and 16 bases separated the two germline ends. Germline loops: CDR1 SGHRS, CDR2 YFSETQ. The CDR3 coding sequence is TGCGCCAGCAGCTTGGCAGGTGGGGGGTCTTACTCTGGAAACACCATATATTTT. It is translated as CASSLAGGGSYSGNTIYF.

The chain links TRBV25-1 to TRBJ2-2, with a tentative D call TRBD1 (5 bases). V was shortened by 5 bases and J by 13 bases, with 17 bases between the two germline ends. Germline V gene sequence: CDR1 MGHDK, CDR2 SYGVNS. The CDR3 has 13 residues. The CDR3 nucleotides read TGTGCCAGCAGTTCAATAGGGGTGGTGGGGCTGTTTTTT. Translating it yields CASSSIGVVGLFF.

The chain has TRBV7-6 and TRBJ2-1; 9 nucleotides match TRBD2. The junction had 7 bases not matched to a gene; V was cut back by 3 bases and J by 4 bases. Germline V gene lookup returns CDR1 SGHVS and CDR2 FNYEAQ. This CDR3 has 16 residues. As DNA, the CDR3 is TGTGCCAGCAGCTTGGAGCTAGCGGGAAGATACAATGAGCAGTTCTTC. Translating it yields CASSLELAGRYNEQFF.

The rearrangement links TRBV4-3 to TRBJ2-1; 10 positions agree with TRBD2. V was pared by 2 bases and J by 9 bases, with 7 bases of the junction left unmatched. Germline V lookup: CDR1 LGHNA, CDR2 YSLEER. This CDR3 has 15 amino acids. CDR3 region: CASSQRWLAGAEQFF. CDR3 in DNA: TGCGCCAGCAGCCAAAGGTGGCTAGCGGGAGCTGAGCAGTTCTTC.

The chain employs TRBV28 and TRBJ1-2; TRBD1 matches 10 bases. Germline V gene data show CDR1 as MDHEN and CDR2 as SYDVKM. J lost 5 bases, V lost 6 bases, and 6 bases had no gene match. The CDR3 is 14 amino acids. CDR3 DNA: TGTGCCAGCAGACCCGGGACAGGGGATTATGGCTACACCTTC. It is translated as CASRPGTGDYGYTF.

The rearrangement joins TRBV18 to TRBJ2-7; D gene ambiguous. The germline gives CDR1 KGHSH, CDR2 LQKENI. The germline V and J ends were trimmed by 3 bases and 3 bases, with 6 bases remaining between them. The CDR3 length is 12 residues. In nucleotides, the CDR3 is TGTGCCAGCTCACCGGCCAGCTACGAGCAGTACTTC. Translated: CASSPASYEQYF. Full variable domain (remainder filled in from reference TRBV18 and TRBJ2-7): NAGVMQNPRHLVRRRGQEARLRCSPMKGHSHVYWYRQLPEEGLKFMVYLQKENIIDESGMPKERFSAEFPKEGPSILRIQQVVRGDSAAYFCASSPASYEQYFGPGTRLTVT.

This chain links TRBV7-6 with TRBJ2-2; a possible D gene is TRBD2 (6 bases). V dropped 3 bases and J dropped 6 bases, with 14 bases sitting between them. This CDR3 is 15 amino acids long. CDR1 is SGHVS, CDR2 FNYEAQ, per germline. In nucleotides, the CDR3 is TGTGCCAGCAGCTTGGCAGGGAGGTTGGCCGGGGAGCTGTTTTTT. Its translation is CASSLAGRLAGELFF.

The chain recombines TRBV15 with TRBJ2-7; D is ambiguous. The germline V gene encodes CDR1 LNHNV and CDR2 YYDKDF (reference sequence). The V and J ends lost 0 bases and 0 bases respectively, with 12 bases between them. CDR3 length equals 16 residues. The CDR3 here is CATSRDSRRFSYEQYF. The CDR3, as DNA: TGTGCCACCAGCAGAGATAGCCGGCGGTTCTCCTACGAGCAGTACTTC.